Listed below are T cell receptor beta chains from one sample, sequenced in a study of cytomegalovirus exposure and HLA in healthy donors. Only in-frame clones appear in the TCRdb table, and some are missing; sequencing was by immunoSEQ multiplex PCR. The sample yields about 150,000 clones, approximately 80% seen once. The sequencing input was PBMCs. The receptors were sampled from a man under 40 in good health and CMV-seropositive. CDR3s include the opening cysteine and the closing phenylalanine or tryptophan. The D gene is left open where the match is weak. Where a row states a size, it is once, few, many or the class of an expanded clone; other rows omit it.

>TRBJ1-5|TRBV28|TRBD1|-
TGTGCCAGCAGCCCAGTCCTAAGGGACAGGGGAGCTAATCAGCCCCAGCATTTT
CASSPVLRDRGANQPQHF
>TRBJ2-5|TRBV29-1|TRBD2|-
TGCAGCGCCCGACTAGCGGGAGATTCCCTACAAGAGACCCAGTACTTC
CSARLAGDSLQETQYF
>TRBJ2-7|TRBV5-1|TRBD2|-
TGCGCCAGCAGCTTGGCGACTAGCGGCATGGTGAGGCAGTACTTC
CASSLATSGMVRQYF
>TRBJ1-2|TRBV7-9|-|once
TGTGCCAGCAGCTTAGTCCGTGCTAACTATGGCTACACCTTC
CASSLVRANYGYTF
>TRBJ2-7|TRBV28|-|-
TGTGCCAGCAGGGAGGGCCCGGGAAGCCGGCAGTACTTC
CASREGPGSRQYF
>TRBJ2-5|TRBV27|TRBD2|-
TGTGCCAGCAGCTCTGGACTAGCGGGAGGTAAAGAGACCCAGTACTTC
CASSSGLAGGKETQYF
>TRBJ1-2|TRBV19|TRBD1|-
TGTGCCACACTACCGACAGGGGGCGTCCTTGGCTACACCTTC
CATLPTGGVLGYTF
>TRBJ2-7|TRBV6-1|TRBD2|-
TGTGCCACAGGACTAGCGGGATCCTACGAGCAGTACTTC
CATGLAGSYEQYF
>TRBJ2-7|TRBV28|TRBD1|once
TGTGCCAGTAGCATAACCGGGACAGTCGCCCGCGAGCAGTACTTC
CASSITGTVAREQYF
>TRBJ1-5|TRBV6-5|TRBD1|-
TGTGCCAGCAGTGCCACACAGGGGGCCAGGCAGCCCCAGCATTTT
CASSATQGARQPQHF
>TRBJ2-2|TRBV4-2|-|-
TGTGCCAGCAGCCAGGCAGGCGGGGCCGGGGAGCTGTTTTTT
CASSQAGGAGELFF
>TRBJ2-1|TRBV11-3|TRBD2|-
TGTGCCAGCAGCCCCGGGGGGACTAGGGCCACTGAGCAGTTCTTC
CASSPGGTRATEQFF
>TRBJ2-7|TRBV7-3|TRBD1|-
TGTGCCAGCAGCGCGGACAGGGGGCTGGGCGAGCAGTACTTC
CASSADRGLGEQYF
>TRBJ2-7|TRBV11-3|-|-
TGTGCCAGCAGCTCCTCCGCTAGCTTTCGCGAGCAGTACTTC
CASSSSASFREQYF
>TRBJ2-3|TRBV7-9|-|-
TGTGCCAGCAGCCCCGAGGGGACTGGCACAGATACGCAGTATTTT
CASSPEGTGTDTQYF
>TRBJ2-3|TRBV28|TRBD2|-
TGTGCCAGCAGTTCCGCTAGCGGTTACACAGATACGCAGTATTTT
CASSSASGYTDTQYF
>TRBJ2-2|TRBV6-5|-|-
TGTGCCAGCAGTTACTCGTCCTCTAGCGCCGGGGAGCTGTTTTTT
CASSYSSSSAGELFF
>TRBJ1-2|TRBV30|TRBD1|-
TGTGCCTGGAGTGGGGACAGGGTCTATGGCTACACCTTC
CAWSGDRVYGYTF
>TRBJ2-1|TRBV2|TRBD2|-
TGTGCCAGCAGTCCCACAACTAGCGGTTTTTACAATGAGCAGTTCTTC
CASSPTTSGFYNEQFF
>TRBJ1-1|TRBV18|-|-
TGTGCCAGCTCCCCTTTCGGCAGGGCCGACACTGAAGCTTTCTTT
CASSPFGRADTEAFF
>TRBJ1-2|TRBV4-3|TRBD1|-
TGCGCCAGCAGCCTCGCTAGGACAGGGGGTCCTGGCTACACCTTC
CASSLARTGGPGYTF
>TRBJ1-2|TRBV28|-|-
TGTGCCAGCAGTCAGGTTACGGCTAACTATGGCTACACCTTC
CASSQVTANYGYTF
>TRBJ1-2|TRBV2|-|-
TGTGCCAGCAGCGCGGCCGGGGGCTATGGCTACACCTTC
CASSAAGGYGYTF
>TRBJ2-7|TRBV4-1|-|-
TGCGCCAGCAGCCAAGATCAGGGCTACGAGCAGTACTTC
CASSQDQGYEQYF
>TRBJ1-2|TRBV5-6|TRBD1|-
TGTGCCAGCAGCCCGGGACAGTTGATTATCCATGGCTACACCTTC
CASSPGQLIIHGYTF
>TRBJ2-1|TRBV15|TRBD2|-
TGTGCCACCAGCAGAGAGACTAGCGGTATCGGCACAGATGAGCAGTTCTTC
CATSRETSGIGTDEQFF
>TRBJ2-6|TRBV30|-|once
TGTGCCTCACCGAAGCCACAGGGTTACCATTCTGGGGCCAACGTCCTGACTTTC
CASPKPQGYHSGANVLTF
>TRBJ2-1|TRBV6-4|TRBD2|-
TGTGCCAGCAGTAAGCGGGAGAGCTACAATGAGCAGTTCTTC
CASSKRESYNEQFF
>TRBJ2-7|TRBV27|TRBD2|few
TGTGCCAGCACCTCGTGGGGTAGCGGGATCAGCGAGCAGTACTTC
CASTSWGSGISEQYF